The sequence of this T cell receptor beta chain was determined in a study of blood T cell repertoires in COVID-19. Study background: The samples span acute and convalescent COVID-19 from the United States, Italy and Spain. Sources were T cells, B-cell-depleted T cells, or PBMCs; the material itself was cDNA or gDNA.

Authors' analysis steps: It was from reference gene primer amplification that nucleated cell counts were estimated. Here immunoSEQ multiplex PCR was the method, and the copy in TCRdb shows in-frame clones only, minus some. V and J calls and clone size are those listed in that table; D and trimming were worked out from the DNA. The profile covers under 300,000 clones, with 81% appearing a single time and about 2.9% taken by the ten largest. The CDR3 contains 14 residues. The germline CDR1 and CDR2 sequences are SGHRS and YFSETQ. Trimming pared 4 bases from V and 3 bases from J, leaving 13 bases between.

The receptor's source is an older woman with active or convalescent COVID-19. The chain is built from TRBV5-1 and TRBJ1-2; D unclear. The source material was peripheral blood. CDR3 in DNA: TGCGCCAGCAGCCGAATGGAGGGAGACTATGGCTACACCTTC. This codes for CASSRMEGDYGYTF.